The entry below describes one TCR beta chain. The antigen remains unidentified. Profiled with immunoSEQ multiplex PCR; TCRdb holds only in-frame clones, not every one. In the table there are 25,000 to 35,000 clones, around 93% of which are singletons. The length of the CDR3 is 15 residues. Trimming left V 3 bases short and J 7 bases short, with 15 bases between. Germline V gene sequence: CDR1 SGHAT, CDR2 FQNNGV. This sample was taken from a study of T cells in localized non-small cell lung cancer. Overall study findings and caveats: Heterogeneity stays possible, as sequencing covered only one tumor region. Clonality peaked in uninvolved adjacent lung rather than tumor. Adjacent lung had a median 57 of the 100 largest tumor clones.

The TCR comes from a female donor over 55 with stage I lung adenocarcinoma. The material was peripheral blood, obtained before any cancer treatment. The gene calls are TRBV11-2 and TRBJ2-2, with unresolved D. DNA for the CDR3: TGTGCCAGCAGCTTCCTCATGTCTGAACTCGGGGAGCTGTTTTTT. It codes for CASSFLMSELGELFF.